This T cell receptor beta chain was found in a study of early T cells in non-severe SARS-CoV-2 infection. Overall study: Bulk RNA from unsorted whole blood was sequenced; chains were unpaired.

TCRdb passed the 5' RACE reads through MiXCR, listing each CDR3 protein once. The data contain about 18,000 distinct CDR3 sequences, around 6.1% of them singletons. This clonotype appeared many times. The specimen was whole blood. The sequence was collected from an adult who was a healthcare worker with PCR-confirmed SARS-CoV-2 infection or an uninfected control (not recorded which).

Written as DNA, the CDR3 is TGTGCCAGCAGCTCCCCCGGGACTAGCGGCCAAAATGAGCAGTTCTTC. Residues: CASSSPGTSGQNEQFF. The genes are TRBV5-4 and TRBJ2-1; 11 bases align to TRBD2. Germline V lookup: CDR1 SGHNT, CDR2 YYREEE (reference sequence). The CDR3 is made up of 16 amino acids. The trim removed 3 bases at V and 7 bases at J, leaving 9 bases unmatched.